Each of the 11 T cell receptor beta chains below was sequenced from the same sample in a study of blood T cells in healthy people across ages. For the second PCR, which ran for about 6 to 11 cycles, a sample-barcoded 5' primer and a J-beta primer mix were used. TCRdb ran MiXCR on the 5' RACE reads and lists one entry per CDR3 protein. The table shows about 1.4 million distinct CDR3 sequences, with almost 60% occurring only once. Sequenced material: blood. The receptor set was obtained from a man younger than 30 in good health.

J is TRBJ2-4 and V is TRBV7-2; 10 bases map to TRBD2. V shed 1 base and J 6 bases; nucleotides not matched to a gene: 12. Germline V gene lookup returns CDR1 SGHTA and CDR2 FQGNSA. The CDR3 runs 18 residues. As DNA, the CDR3 is TGTGCCAGCAGCTTAGTGGCTAGCGGGGGCCTTAACAGAAACATTCAGTACTTC. It codes for CASSLVASGGLNRNIQYF.

The chain combines TRBV20-1 with TRBJ1-6, with D unresolved. Germline CDR1 is DFQATT and CDR2 is SNEGSKA (reference sequence). The CDR3 loop spans 15 amino acids. V lost 0 bases to trimming and J lost 10 bases, with 16 bases between them. CDR3 in DNA: TGCAGTGCTAGAGACCCAAAACCTACCGGCTCACCCCTCCACTTT. This encodes CSARDPKPTGSPLHF.

This clonotype was picked up a small number of times. The chain uses TRBV27 and TRBJ2-4; 13 nucleotides line up with TRBD2. Near its end, the DNA agrees better with TRBJ2-7, so the J call may be wrong. CDR1 is MNHEY and CDR2 is SMNVEV in the germline V gene (reference sequence). This CDR3 spans 16 amino acids. The CDR3 nucleotides read TGTGCCAGCAGCCCACTGGGACTAGCGGGAACCTACGAGCAGTACTTC. Its protein product is CASSPLGLAGTYEQYF.

The genes are TRBV27 and TRBJ2-7; D gene uncertain. The V end lost 2 bases, the J end lost 1 base, and 12 bases lay between the germline ends. Germline-derived CDR1 and CDR2 are MNHEY and SMNVEV (reference sequence). The CDR3 spans 15 residues. The CDR3 sequence is CASSLTPRASYEQYF. In DNA, the CDR3 is TGTGCCAGCAGTTTAACTCCTCGCGCGTCCTACGAGCAGTACTTC.

Ten or more counts support this clonotype. The CDR3 here is CASSQDLGAYEQYF. The CDR3 region has the DNA TGCGCCAGCAGCCAAGATTTGGGGGCCTACGAGCAGTACTTC. The chain links TRBV4-3 to TRBJ2-7, with D possibly being TRBD1 or TRBD2 (5 bases each). The CDR3 runs to 14 residues. Looked up from germline, CDR1 is LGHNA and CDR2 is YSLEER. V lost 0 bases and J lost 2, with 8 bases in between.

This chain links TRBV20-1 with TRBJ2-7; 9 bases fit TRBD1. CDR1 and CDR2 from the germline V gene are DFQATT and SNEGSKA (reference sequence). The V and J ends lost 3 bases and 5 bases, in that order; junction bases with no gene match: 11. There are 15 residues in the CDR3. The CDR3 DNA reads as TGCAGTGCTAGCCCCGGGACAGGGACTCGGGACGAGCAGTACTTC. This sequence encodes CSASPGTGTRDEQYF.

This chain uses TRBV10-3 with TRBJ2-1; 11 nucleotides agree with TRBD2. Trimming at V came to 9 bases and at J to 3 bases, leaving 4 bases not matched to a gene. Germline V gene data show CDR1 as ENHRY and CDR2 as SYGVKD. This CDR3 contains 14 residues. CDR3 residues: CAMGSGRVYNEQFF. The DNA for the CDR3 is TGTGCCATGGGTAGCGGGAGGGTCTACAATGAGCAGTTCTTC.

The CDR3 is CSVAILAGGPRNEQFF. The CDR3 region has the DNA TGCAGCGTTGCGATACTAGCGGGGGGGCCCCGAAATGAGCAGTTCTTC. This chain joins TRBV29-1 and TRBJ2-1, with 13 positions matching TRBD2. The germline gives CDR1 SQVTM, CDR2 ANQGSEA. Trimming took 4 bases from V and 7 from J; bases not matched to a gene: 10. The CDR3 covers 16 residues.

J is TRBJ1-1 and V is TRBV28; D is perhaps TRBD1 (5 bases). V gave up 5 bases and J gave up 8 bases, with 21 bases separating them. Germline CDR1 and CDR2: MDHEN and SYDVKM. This CDR3 is 15 amino acids long. CDR3 residues: CASSPRTPQGREAFF. The CDR3 region has the DNA TGTGCCAGCAGTCCCCGAACTCCCCAGGGCCGCGAAGCTTTCTTT.

This clonotype was seen a handful of times. J is TRBJ2-5 and V is TRBV4-1; TRBD1 aligns across 8 bases. The trim removed 1 base at V and 4 bases at J, leaving 5 bases unmatched. This CDR3 is built from 15 residues. Looked up from germline, CDR1 is MGHRA and CDR2 is YSYEKL. The CDR3 reads CASSQGQGPTETQYF. The CDR3 DNA is TGCGCCAGCAGCCAAGGACAGGGGCCCACAGAGACCCAGTACTTC.

V gene TRBV7-6 combines with J gene TRBJ1-2; 9 positions match TRBD1. CDR3 size: 15 residues. Trimming cost V 5 bases and J 7 bases; bases outside gene matches: 11. Germline-derived CDR1 and CDR2 are SGHVS and FNYEAQ. CDR3 in DNA: TGTGCCAGCAGCGTACAGGGGGCGCATAAAGGTGGCTACACCTTC. As protein: CASSVQGAHKGGYTF.